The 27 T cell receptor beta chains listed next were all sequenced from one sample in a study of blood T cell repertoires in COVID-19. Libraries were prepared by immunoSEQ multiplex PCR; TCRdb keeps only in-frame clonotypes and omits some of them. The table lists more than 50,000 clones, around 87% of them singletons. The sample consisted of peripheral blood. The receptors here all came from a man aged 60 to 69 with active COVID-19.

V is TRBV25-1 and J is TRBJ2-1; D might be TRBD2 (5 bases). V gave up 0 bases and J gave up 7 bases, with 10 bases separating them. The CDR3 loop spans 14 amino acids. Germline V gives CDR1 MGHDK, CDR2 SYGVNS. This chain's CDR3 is CASSEYGVLNEQFF. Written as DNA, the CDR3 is TGTGCCAGCAGTGAATACGGGGTTTTGAATGAGCAGTTCTTC.

This chain's CDR3 is CASRYRGKETQYF. The CDR3 nucleotides are TGTGCCAGCAGATACAGGGGGAAAGAGACCCAGTACTTC. This chain joins TRBV28 and TRBJ2-5, with 8 bases identical to TRBD1. This CDR3 has 13 amino acids. The germline V gene encodes CDR1 MDHEN and CDR2 SYDVKM. The trim removed 6 bases at V and 3 bases at J, leaving 3 bases unmatched.

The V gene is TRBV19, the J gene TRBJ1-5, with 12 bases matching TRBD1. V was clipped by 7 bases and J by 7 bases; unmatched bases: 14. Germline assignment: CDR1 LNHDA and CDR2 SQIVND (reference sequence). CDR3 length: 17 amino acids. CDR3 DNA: TGTGCCAGTAAGAAGAATCGGGACAGGGGGCCGGGCCAGCCCCAGCATTTT. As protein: CASKKNRDRGPGQPQHF.

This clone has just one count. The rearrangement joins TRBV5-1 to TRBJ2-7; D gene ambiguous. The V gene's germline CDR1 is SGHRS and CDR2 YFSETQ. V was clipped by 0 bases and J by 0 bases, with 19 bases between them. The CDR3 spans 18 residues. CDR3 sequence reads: CASSLAVADISFSYEQYF. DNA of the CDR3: TGCGCCAGCAGCTTGGCCGTTGCCGACATATCCTTCTCCTACGAGCAGTACTTC.

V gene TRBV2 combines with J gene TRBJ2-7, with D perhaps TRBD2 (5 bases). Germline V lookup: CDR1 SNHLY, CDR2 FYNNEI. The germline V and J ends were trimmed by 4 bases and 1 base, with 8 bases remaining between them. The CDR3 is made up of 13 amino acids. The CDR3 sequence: CASSVAGSYEQYF. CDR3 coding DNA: TGTGCCAGCAGTGTGGCGGGTTCCTACGAGCAGTACTTC.

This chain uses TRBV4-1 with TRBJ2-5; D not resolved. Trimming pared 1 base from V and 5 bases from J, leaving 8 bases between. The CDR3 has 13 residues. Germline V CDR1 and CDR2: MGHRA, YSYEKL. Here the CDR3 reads CASSQASEETQYF. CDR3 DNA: TGCGCCAGCAGCCAAGCGTCCGAGGAGACCCAGTACTTC.

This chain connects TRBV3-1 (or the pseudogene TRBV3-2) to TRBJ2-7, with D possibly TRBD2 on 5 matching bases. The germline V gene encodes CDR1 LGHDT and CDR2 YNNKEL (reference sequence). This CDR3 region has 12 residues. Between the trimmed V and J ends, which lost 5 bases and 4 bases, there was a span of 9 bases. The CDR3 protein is CASSSGPYEQYF. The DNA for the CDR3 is TGTGCCAGCAGCAGCGGTCCTTACGAGCAGTACTTC.

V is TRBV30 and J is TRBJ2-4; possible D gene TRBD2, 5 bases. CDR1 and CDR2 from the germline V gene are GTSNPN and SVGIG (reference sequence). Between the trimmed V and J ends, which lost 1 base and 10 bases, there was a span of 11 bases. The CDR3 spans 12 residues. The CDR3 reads CAWSAGIPIQYF. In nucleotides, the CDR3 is TGTGCCTGGAGTGCCGGGATCCCAATTCAGTACTTC.

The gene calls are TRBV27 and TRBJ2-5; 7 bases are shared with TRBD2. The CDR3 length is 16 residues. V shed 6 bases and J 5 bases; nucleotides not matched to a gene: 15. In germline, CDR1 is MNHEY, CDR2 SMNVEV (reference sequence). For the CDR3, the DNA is TGTGCCAGCAGGACACTAAACCCAGTGGGGGGGGAGACCCAGTACTTC. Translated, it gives CASRTLNPVGGETQYF.

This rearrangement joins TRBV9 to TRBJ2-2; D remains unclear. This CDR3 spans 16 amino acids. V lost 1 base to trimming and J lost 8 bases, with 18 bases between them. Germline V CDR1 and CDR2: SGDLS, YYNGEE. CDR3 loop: CASSVSPDSPGGELFF. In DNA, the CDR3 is TGTGCCAGCAGCGTATCCCCCGACTCACCCGGAGGGGAGCTGTTTTTT.

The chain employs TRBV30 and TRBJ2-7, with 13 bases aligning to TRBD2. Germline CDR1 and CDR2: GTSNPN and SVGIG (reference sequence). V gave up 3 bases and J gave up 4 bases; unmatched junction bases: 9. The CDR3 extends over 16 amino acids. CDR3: CAWRSFGLAGVYEQYF. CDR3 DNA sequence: TGTGCCTGGAGGAGTTTCGGACTAGCGGGAGTTTACGAGCAGTACTTC.

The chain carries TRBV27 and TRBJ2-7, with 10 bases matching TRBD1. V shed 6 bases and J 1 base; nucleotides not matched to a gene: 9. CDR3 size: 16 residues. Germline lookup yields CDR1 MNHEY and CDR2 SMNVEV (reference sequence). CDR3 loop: CASSRDRGIISYEQYF. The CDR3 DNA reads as TGTGCCAGCAGCCGGGACAGGGGCATTATTTCCTACGAGCAGTACTTC.

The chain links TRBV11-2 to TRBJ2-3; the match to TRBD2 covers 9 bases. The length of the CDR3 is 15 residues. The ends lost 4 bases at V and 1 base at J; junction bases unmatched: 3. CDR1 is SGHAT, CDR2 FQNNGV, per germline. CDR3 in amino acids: CASSSIAGGTDTQYF. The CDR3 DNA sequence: TGTGCCAGCAGCTCCATAGCGGGGGGCACAGATACGCAGTATTTT.

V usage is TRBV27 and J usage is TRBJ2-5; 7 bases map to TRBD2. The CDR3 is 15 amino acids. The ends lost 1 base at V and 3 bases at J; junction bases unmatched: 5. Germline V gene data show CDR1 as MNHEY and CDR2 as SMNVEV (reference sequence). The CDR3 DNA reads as TGTGCCAGCAGTTTATTCGACAGCGGGAAAGAGACCCAGTACTTC. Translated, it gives CASSLFDSGKETQYF.

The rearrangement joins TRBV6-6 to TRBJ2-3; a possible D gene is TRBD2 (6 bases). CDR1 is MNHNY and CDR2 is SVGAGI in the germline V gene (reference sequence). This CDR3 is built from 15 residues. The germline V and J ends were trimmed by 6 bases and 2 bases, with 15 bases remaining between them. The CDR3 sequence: CASSLGRSLTDTQYF. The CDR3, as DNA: TGTGCCAGCAGCCTAGGGAGGTCTCTCACAGATACGCAGTATTTT.

The CDR3 region is CASSSLSYEQYF. DNA of the CDR3: TGTGCCAGCAGTTCCCTTTCCTACGAGCAGTACTTC. The chain recombines TRBV28 with TRBJ2-7; no firm D call. The germline V and J ends were trimmed by 4 bases and 1 base, with 5 bases remaining between them. This CDR3 has 12 residues. Germline lookup yields CDR1 MDHEN and CDR2 SYDVKM.

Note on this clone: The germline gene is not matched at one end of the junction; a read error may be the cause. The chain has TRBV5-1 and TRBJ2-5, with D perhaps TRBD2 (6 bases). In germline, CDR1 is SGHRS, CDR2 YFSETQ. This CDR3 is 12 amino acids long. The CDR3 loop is CASSLEGETQYF. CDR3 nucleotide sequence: TGCGCCAGCAGTTTGGAGGGGGAGACCCAGTACTTC.

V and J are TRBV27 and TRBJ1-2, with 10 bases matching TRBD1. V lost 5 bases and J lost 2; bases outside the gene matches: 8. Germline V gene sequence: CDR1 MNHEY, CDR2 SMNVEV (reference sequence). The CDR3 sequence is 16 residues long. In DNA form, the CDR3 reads TGTGCCAGCAGTACTCGGGACAGGGGCCAAAACTATGGCTACACCTTC. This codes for CASSTRDRGQNYGYTF.

CDR3 sequence (DNA): TGTGCCACATCGGGACAGGCCGCGGGGGAGCAGTACTTC. Amino acids: CATSGQAAGEQYF. This rearrangement joins TRBV19 to TRBJ2-7, with 8 bases identical to TRBD1. CDR1 LNHDA and CDR2 SQIVND come from the germline V gene (reference sequence). The CDR3 is made up of 13 amino acids. V gave up 10 bases and J gave up 7 bases; unmatched junction bases: 12.

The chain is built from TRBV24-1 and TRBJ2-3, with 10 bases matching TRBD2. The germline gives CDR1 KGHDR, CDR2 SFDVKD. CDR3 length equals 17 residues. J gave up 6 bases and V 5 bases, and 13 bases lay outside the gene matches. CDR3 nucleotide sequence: TGTGCCACCAGTGGGTCCAGGACTAGCGGAGACCTGGATACGCAGTATTTT. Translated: CATSGSRTSGDLDTQYF.

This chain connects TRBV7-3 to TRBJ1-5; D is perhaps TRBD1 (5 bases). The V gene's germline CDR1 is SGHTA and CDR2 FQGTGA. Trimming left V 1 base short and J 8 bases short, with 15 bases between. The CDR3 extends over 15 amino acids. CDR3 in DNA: TGTGCCAGCAGCTTAAGGGGCGGAAAAGGTGAGCCCCAGCATTTT. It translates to CASSLRGGKGEPQHF.

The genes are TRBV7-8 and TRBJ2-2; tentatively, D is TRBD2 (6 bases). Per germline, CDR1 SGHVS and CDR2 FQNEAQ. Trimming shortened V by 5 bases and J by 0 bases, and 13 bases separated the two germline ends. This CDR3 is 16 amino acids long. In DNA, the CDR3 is TGTGCCAGCAGCCGCCGGGAGAAAGCGAACACCGGGGAGCTGTTTTTT. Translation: CASSRREKANTGELFF.

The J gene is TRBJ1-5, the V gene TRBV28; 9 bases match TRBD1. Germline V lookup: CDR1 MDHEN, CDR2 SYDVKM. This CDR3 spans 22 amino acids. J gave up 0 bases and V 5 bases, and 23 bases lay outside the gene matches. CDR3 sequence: CASSIIRTGVGPGLYSNQPQHF. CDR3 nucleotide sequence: TGTGCCAGCAGTATCATTCGGACAGGGGTTGGGCCCGGCCTCTATAGCAATCAGCCCCAGCATTTT. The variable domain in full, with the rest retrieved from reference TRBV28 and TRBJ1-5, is DVKVTQSSRYLVKRTGEKVFLECVQDMDHENMFWYRQDPGLGLRLIYFSYDVKMKEKGDIPEGYSVSREKKERFSLILESASTNQTSMYLCASSIIRTGVGPGLYSNQPQHFGDGTRLSIL.

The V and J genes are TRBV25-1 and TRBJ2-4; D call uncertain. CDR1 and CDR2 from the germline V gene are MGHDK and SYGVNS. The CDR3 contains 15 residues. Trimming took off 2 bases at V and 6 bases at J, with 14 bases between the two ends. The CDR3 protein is CASSEESNYANIQYF. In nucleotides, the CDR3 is TGTGCCAGCAGTGAAGAATCTAACTATGCAAACATTCAGTACTTC.

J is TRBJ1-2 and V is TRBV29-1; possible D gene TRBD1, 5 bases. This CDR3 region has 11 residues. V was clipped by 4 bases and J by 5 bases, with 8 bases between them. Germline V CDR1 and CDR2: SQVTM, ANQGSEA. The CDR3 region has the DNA TGCAGCGTTGGGGGCAGTTATGGCTACACCTTC. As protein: CSVGGSYGYTF.

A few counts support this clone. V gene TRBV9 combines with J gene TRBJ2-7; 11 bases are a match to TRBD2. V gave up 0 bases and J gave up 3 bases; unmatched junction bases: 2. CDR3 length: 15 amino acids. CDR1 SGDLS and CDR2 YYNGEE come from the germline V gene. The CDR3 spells CASSVGLAGGYEQYF. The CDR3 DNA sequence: TGTGCCAGCAGCGTAGGGCTAGCGGGAGGCTACGAGCAGTACTTC.

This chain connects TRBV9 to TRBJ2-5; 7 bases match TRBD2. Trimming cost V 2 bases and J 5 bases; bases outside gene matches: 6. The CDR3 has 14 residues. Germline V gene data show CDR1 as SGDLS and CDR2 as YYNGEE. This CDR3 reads CASSVGGGFETQYF. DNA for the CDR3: TGTGCCAGCAGCGTTGGGGGGGGTTTCGAGACCCAGTACTTC.